Described below is a single T cell receptor beta chain sequence and its context. Its target is unknown. These data are taken from a study of T cells in localized non-small cell lung cancer. General observations from the study: Patients showing higher blood T cell density tended to see longer overall survival. Adjacent uninvolved lung tissue had the highest T cell clonality, exceeding tumor.

The CDR3 runs 15 residues. Trimming took 5 bases from V and 4 from J, leaving 18 bases between them. The germline CDR1 and CDR2 sequences are ENHRY and SYGVKD. Method: immunoSEQ multiplex PCR; TCRdb's copy keeps in-frame clones and lacks some. The sample lists about 78,000 clones; around four fifths were seen once. This TCR came from a man aged 35-75 years with stage I lung adenocarcinoma. This chain joins TRBV10-3 and TRBJ2-7; D is perhaps TRBD1 (5 bases). The specimen comprised peripheral blood, sampled before any cancer treatment. CDR3 DNA sequence: TGTGCCATCAGTAACGGCGGCAGTCAGGGATACGAGCAGTACTTC. This translates into CAISNGGSQGYEQYF.